This T cell receptor (beta chain) was identified in a study of T cell responses to AZD1222 COVID-19 vaccine. Germline lookup yields CDR1 MGHRA and CDR2 YSYEKL. The ends were cut back, 4 bases at V and 4 bases at J, with 20 bases in the middle. This CDR3 has 18 amino acids. Worth noting for this clone: Its specificity is not known.

General study results and limits: An increase in Spike-specific TCR breadth and depth was observed after two AZD1222 doses. Within unmutated variant regions lay the reported targets of nearly half of spike-specific TCRs. Spike regions recognized by vaccine-associated CD4 TCRs spanned the protein, led by 160-218 and 743-854. Only a handful of AZD1222 recipients, several in all, had baseline seropositivity.

Libraries were prepared by immunoSEQ multiplex PCR; TCRdb keeps only in-frame clonotypes and omits some of them. The sample yields 150,000 to 160,000 clones, over 70% seen once. Sequences were derived from peripheral blood, sampled 28 days after the second AZD1222 dose. The TCR originated in an adult who received the AZD1222 COVID-19 vaccine. The genes are TRBV4-1 and TRBJ2-6, with D perhaps matching TRBD2 (5 bases). CDR3 in DNA: TGCGCCAGCAGCCCCCTGGGAGACGGTGGCAGAGGGGCCAACGTCCTGACTTTC. It codes for CASSPLGDGGRGANVLTF.